This T cell receptor beta chain was recorded in a study of neoadjuvant anti-PD-1 for oral cavity cancer. Sequencing used immunoSEQ multiplex PCR; TCRdb keeps in-frame clones, though not all of them. Seen here are about 12,000 clones, 71% observed once, and the top ten hold approximately 2.3%. Time point defined: after neoadjuvant nivolumab, at surgical resection. Blood cells were analyzed directly, without culture or expansion. V gave up 2 bases and J gave up 3 bases, with 4 bases separating them. The V gene's germline CDR1 is SGHRS and CDR2 YFSETQ. CDR3 length: 12 amino acids. The V gene is TRBV5-1, the J gene TRBJ2-3, with D hard to call. This clonotype was sampled from a person between 40 and 85 years old with oral cavity squamous cell carcinoma. The material was PBMCs, obtained after nivolumab (anti-PD-1) treatment. DNA of the CDR3: TGCGCCAGCAGCTTCGCGACAGATACGCAGTATTTT. Translated: CASSFATDTQYF. The whole variable domain, filled in from reference TRBV5-1 and TRBJ2-3, reads KAGVTQTPRYLIKTRGQQVTLSCSPISGHRSVSWYQQTPGQGLQFLFEYFSETQRNKGNFPGRFSGRQFSNSRSEMNVSTLELGDSALYLCASSFATDTQYFGPGTRLTVL.